This T cell receptor beta chain originates from a study of shared clonotypes between healthy human individuals. Germline CDR1 and CDR2: SGHRS and YFSETQ. This CDR3 is 15 amino acids long. V lost 4 bases, J lost 5 bases, and 17 bases lay in between. Every subset's genomic DNA went evenly onto several immunoSEQ plates. On sorted subsets, replicate PCRs used roughly 190 ng DNA, or tens of thousands of T cell genomes. Method: immunoSEQ multiplex PCR; TCRdb's copy keeps in-frame clones and lacks some. The sample has approximately 1,000,000 clones; about 80% are singletons. Sequenced: memory CD4+ T cells from PBMCs. The subset denotes: CD45RA-negative fraction. The receptor was isolated from a man aged 18 to 30 in good health. Some clones in this sample may be carry-over from other donors' samples. The J gene is TRBJ2-3, the V gene TRBV5-1; tentative D call: TRBD2 (5 bases). CDR3 sequence reads: CASSPLTGVGDTQYF. In nucleotides, the CDR3 is TGCGCCAGCAGCCCTCTTACCGGGGTGGGAGATACGCAGTATTTT.